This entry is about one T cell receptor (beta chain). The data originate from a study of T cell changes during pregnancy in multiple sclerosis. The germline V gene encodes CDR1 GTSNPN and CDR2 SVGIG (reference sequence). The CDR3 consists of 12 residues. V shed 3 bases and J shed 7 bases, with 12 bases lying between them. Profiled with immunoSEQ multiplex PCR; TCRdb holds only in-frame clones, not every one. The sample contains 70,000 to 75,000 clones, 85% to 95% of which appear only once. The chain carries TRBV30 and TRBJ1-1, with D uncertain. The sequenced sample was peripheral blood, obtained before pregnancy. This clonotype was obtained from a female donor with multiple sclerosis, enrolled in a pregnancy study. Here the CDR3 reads CAWSEIGNEAFF. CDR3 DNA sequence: TGTGCCTGGAGCGAAATCGGTAATGAAGCTTTCTTT.